The clone carrying this T cell receptor beta chain has more than one count but fewer than ten. The target antigen is unknown. The CDR3 loop spans 16 amino acids. The V end lost 3 bases, the J end lost 7 bases, and 21 bases lay between the germline ends. Germline-derived CDR1 and CDR2 are MDHEN and SYDVKM. These data originate in a study of Graves' ophthalmopathy and Graves' hyperthyroidism. The authors amplified TCR beta CDR3 regions from RNA transcripts. HTBI-primed RT-PCR formed the first round, and a multiplex PCR formed the second. TCRdb used MiXCR to reprocess the multiplex PCR reads, holding one entry per CDR3 protein. Of approximately 1.2 million distinct CDR3 sequences in the sample, about 40% were seen once. Ineligible for inclusion were patients with other autoimmune diseases, uncontrolled infections, pregnancy or lactation. Study results and caveats: Blood also held most thyroid clonotypes expanded above 0.001 frequency.

Sequencing was carried out using peripheral blood or thyroid tissue (not recorded which). The receptor's source is an adult man with Graves' hyperthyroidism. The chain combines TRBV28 with TRBJ2-5, with D perhaps TRBD1 (5 bases). CDR3: CASSLDTSPSIGTQYF. The CDR3 DNA follows: TGTGCCAGCAGTTTGGACACTTCTCCCTCGATAGGGACCCAGTACTTC. Full variable domain (outside the CDR3, taken from reference TRBV28 and TRBJ2-5): DVKVTQSSRYLVKRTGEKVFLECVQDMDHENMFWYRQDPGLGLRLIYFSYDVKMKEKGDIPEGYSVSREKKERFSLILESASTNQTSMYLCASSLDTSPSIGTQYFGPGTRLLVL.